This TCR beta chain was profiled in a study of blood T cell repertoires in COVID-19. As for the study in general: The cDNA or gDNA used as material had been derived from T cells, B-cell-depleted T cells, or PBMCs.

Germline loops: CDR1 ENHRY, CDR2 SYGVKD. This CDR3 spans 13 amino acids. The trim removed 4 bases at V and 4 bases at J, leaving 2 bases unmatched. The method was immunoSEQ multiplex PCR; TCRdb's version includes in-frame clones alone and lacks a portion of them. Here the sample spans around 150,000 clones, less than 80% being singletons. The V and J genes are TRBV10-3 and TRBJ2-5; TRBD1 matches 8 bases. What was sequenced was peripheral blood. The sequence came from a woman aged 80 or older with active or convalescent COVID-19. This CDR3 is CAISVDRGETQYF. DNA for the CDR3: TGTGCCATCAGTGTCGACAGGGGAGAGACCCAGTACTTC.